Following are 7 T cell receptor beta chains from one sample sequenced in a study of T cell responses to AZD1222 COVID-19 vaccine. Data came from immunoSEQ multiplex PCR; TCRdb stores just in-frame clones and leaves some out. This table holds 160,000 or so clones, over 90% found once. The starting material was peripheral blood, obtained 28 days after the second AZD1222 dose. The receptors derive from an adult who received the AZD1222 COVID-19 vaccine.

J is TRBJ2-1 and V is TRBV30, with 13 bases aligning to TRBD2. Trimming took 2 bases from V and 4 from J; bases not matched to a gene: 5. In germline, CDR1 is GTSNPN, CDR2 SVGIG (reference sequence). This CDR3 comprises 16 residues. The CDR3 sequence is CAWSTGTSGAYNEQFF. The CDR3 DNA reads TGTGCCTGGAGTACCGGGACTAGCGGGGCTTACAATGAGCAGTTCTTC.

This chain joins TRBV7-2 and TRBJ2-1; D possibly corresponds to TRBD2 (5 bases). The CDR3 covers 16 residues. Trimming pared 5 bases from V and 1 base from J, leaving 15 bases between. Germline V gene lookup returns CDR1 SGHTA and CDR2 FQGNSA. The chain's CDR3 is CASSVSGGLSYNEQFF. The CDR3 DNA reads TGTGCCAGCAGCGTATCTGGCGGGCTTTCCTACAATGAGCAGTTCTTC.

This clone was seen only once. V gene TRBV18 combines with J gene TRBJ2-3; 11 bases fit TRBD2. CDR3 length: 14 residues. Germline-derived CDR1 and CDR2 are KGHSH and LQKENI. The J segment lost 7 bases and the V segment lost 3 bases, leaving 3 bases of the junction unmatched. CDR3 loop: CASSPTSGSYTQYF. Here the CDR3 DNA reads TGTGCCAGCTCACCTACTAGCGGGAGTTATACGCAGTATTTT.

The chain links TRBV3-1 (or the pseudogene TRBV3-2) to TRBJ1-1; D is unresolved. V dropped 0 bases and J dropped 3 bases, with 8 bases sitting between them. Germline CDR1 reads LGHDT; CDR2 reads YNNKEL (reference sequence). The CDR3 is 14 residues long. CDR3 amino acids: CASSQDNSDTEAFF. CDR3 nucleotides: TGTGCCAGCAGCCAAGATAACTCGGACACTGAAGCTTTCTTT.

This clone has just one count. V usage is TRBV7-6 and J usage is TRBJ2-1, with a tentative D call TRBD2 (6 bases). The V gene lost 3 bases and the J gene lost 0 bases, with 9 bases spanning the gap. The length of the CDR3 is 15 residues. Germline CDR1 and CDR2: SGHVS and FNYEAQ. CDR3 amino acids: CASSLEGSSYNEQFF. CDR3 DNA: TGTGCCAGCAGCTTGGAGGGTAGCTCCTACAATGAGCAGTTCTTC.

The gene calls are TRBV5-4 and TRBJ1-1; 8 nucleotides line up with TRBD1. CDR3 size: 12 residues. Germline trimming cut 10 bases from V and 3 bases from J; bases unmatched to any gene: 5. Per the germline V gene, CDR1 is SGHNT and CDR2 is YYREEE (reference sequence). The CDR3 reads CAGSGGDTEAFF. The CDR3, as DNA: TGTGCCGGATCAGGGGGCGACACTGAAGCTTTCTTT.

The V call is TRBV19, the J call TRBJ2-3, with D perhaps TRBD1 or TRBD2 (5 bases each). V was pared by 7 bases and J by 2 bases, with 13 bases between. The CDR3 is 14 residues long. CDR1 and CDR2 (germline): LNHDA, SQIVND (reference sequence). CDR3 protein: CASNGGIFTDTQYF. The CDR3 coding sequence is TGTGCCAGTAATGGGGGAATTTTCACAGATACGCAGTATTTT. Filled out from reference TRBV19 and TRBJ2-3, the complete variable domain reads DGGITQSPKYLFRKEGQNVTLSCEQNLNHDAMYWYRQDPGQGLRLIYYSQIVNDFQKGDIAEGYSVSREKKESFPLTVTSAQKNPTAFYLCASNGGIFTDTQYFGPGTRLTVL.